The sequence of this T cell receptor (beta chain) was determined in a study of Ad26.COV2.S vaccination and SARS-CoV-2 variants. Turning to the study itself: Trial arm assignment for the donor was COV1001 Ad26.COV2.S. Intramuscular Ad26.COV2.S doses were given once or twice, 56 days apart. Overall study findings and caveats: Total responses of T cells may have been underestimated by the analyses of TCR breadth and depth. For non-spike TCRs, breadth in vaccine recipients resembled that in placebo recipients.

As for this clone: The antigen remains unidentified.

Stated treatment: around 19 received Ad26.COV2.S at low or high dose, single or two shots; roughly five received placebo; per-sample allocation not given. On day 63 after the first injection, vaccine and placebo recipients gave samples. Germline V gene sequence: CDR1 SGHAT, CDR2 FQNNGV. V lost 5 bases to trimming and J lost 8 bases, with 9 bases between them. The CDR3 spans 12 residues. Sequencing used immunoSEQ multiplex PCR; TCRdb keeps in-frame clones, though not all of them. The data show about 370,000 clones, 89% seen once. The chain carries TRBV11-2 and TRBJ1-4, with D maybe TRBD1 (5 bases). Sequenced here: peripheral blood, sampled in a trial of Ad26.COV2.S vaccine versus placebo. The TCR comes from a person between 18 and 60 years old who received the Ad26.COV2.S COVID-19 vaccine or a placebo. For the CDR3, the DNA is TGTGCCAGCAGCCGGTGGGGGGAAAAACTGTTTTTT. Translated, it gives CASSRWGEKLFF.